This note documents a single T cell receptor (beta chain) sequence. Its antigen remains undetermined. No clone much larger than this one lies a single base away; base qualities are absent. This sample was included in a study of blood T cell repertoires in COVID-19 (dated by TCRdb to 2020 to 2021). Broadly, across the study: Collaborator samples came from the United States, Italy and Spain and covered acute and convalescent phases of COVID-19. The material from the prospective study consisted of cDNA or gDNA derived from T cells, B-cell-depleted T cells, or PBMCs. Subjects who had been exposed to COVID-19, were actively infected with it, or had recovered from it provided the deeply sampled blood TCRbeta repertoires that made up the dataset. A freely available public database, intended as a resource for researchers studying the immune response to SARS-CoV-2, is where the repertoires were released. Samples came from the ongoing ImmuneRACE study (first 160 participants) plus 1,254 subjects from 6 global collaborators. Sample metadata almost always included a de-identified subject ID, COVID-19 status, age in years and sex. HLA class I and class II types, where available, came from metadata supplied by the sample provider rather than from assay-based typing.

Participants in the prospective study were enrolled through a virtual design, were aged roughly 18 to 100 years, and lived in roughly 24 United States geographic areas. In the prospective study, participants were assigned to cohorts based on the clinical history participants reported in a screening survey and a study questionnaire. Mobile phlebotomists in the prospective study collected whole blood, serum and a nasopharyngeal or oropharyngeal swab from every participant. Over a roughly 2-month period, participants in the prospective study had the option of providing additional blood draws and questionnaires. Before DNA extraction, prospective study blood samples were shipped either frozen or at room temperature. The immunoSEQ Assay, a bias-controlled multiplex PCR, was used to amplify TCRbeta CDR3 regions from genomic DNA. The authors' pipeline ran thus. Within the assay, amplification of reference gene primers was used to estimate how many nucleated cells each sample contained. To quantify the absolute abundance of each unique TCRbeta CDR3 rearrangement, sequence reads were collapsed and filtered. Productive Simpson clonality was computed per sample as the square root of Simpson's diversity index over productive rearrangements. TCRdb's version of the immuneACCESS table is confined to in-frame rearrangements and falls short of the full clone set. An unresolved V gene accounts for under half of the shortfall where checked; the remainder is of unknown origin. V, J and clone size derive from that table, while D and trimming were established from the DNA sequence. This sample lists around 320,000 clones; around 91% were detected once. Jointly, the top ten make up around 4.3% of the sample.

Relative to germline, V is missing 4 bases and J is missing 3 bases, with 6 bases of the junction outside any gene match. The CDR3, cysteine through phenylalanine, is 15 amino acids long. Only the CDR3 region is kept as DNA, spanning 45 bases read in frame from base 1. Sequences MDHEN (CDR1) and SYDVKM (CDR2) are obtained from the germline V gene. What the authors observed across the whole study: The quantity of clinical and demographic metadata differed by source and by participant and was supplied without curation.

The sample was PBMCs or T cells enriched from blood (not recorded which). This clonotype was sampled from a woman younger than 35 with acute COVID-19. The chain is encoded by TRBV28 joined to TRBJ2-7; 10 central nucleotides agree with TRBD1. The CDR3 here reads CASSSSTGGIYEQYF. The DNA reads as follows: TGTGCCAGCAGTTCCTCGACAGGGGGCATCTACGAGCAGTACTTC.